This section outlines one TCR beta chain sequence together with its context. Measured with immunoSEQ multiplex PCR; TCRdb has only the in-frame clones, and not every one. The table shows fewer than 90,000 clones, with about 86% occurring only once. This sample was taken from a study of radiation and T cells in renal cell carcinoma. Regarding time point: blood 2 weeks post-SBRT. Treatment here: 15 Gy SBRT to primary tumor, nephrectomy 4 weeks later. This CDR3 contains 16 residues. Germline trimming cut 3 bases from V and 4 bases from J; bases unmatched to any gene: 15. Germline V gene sequence: CDR1 GTSNPN, CDR2 SVGIG (reference sequence).

This chain links TRBV30 with TRBJ2-7, with 7 bases identical to TRBD2. The sample was blood, taken from a patient whose treatment included radiotherapy and nephrectomy. This clonotype originated in a woman aged 50 to 60 with renal cell carcinoma. In DNA, the CDR3 is TGTGCCTGGAGCCCGCCGAAGTGGGGGGGTAGGTACGAGCAGTACTTC. Amino acids: CAWSPPKWGGRYEQYF. The full variable domain, with the rest looked up from reference TRBV30 and TRBJ2-7, is SQTIHQWPATLVQPVGSPLSLECTVEGTSNPNLYWYRQAAGRGLQLLFYSVGIGQISSEVPQNLSASRPQDRQFILSSKKLLLSDSGFYLCAWSPPKWGGRYEQYFGPGTRLTVT.